The entry below describes one TCR beta chain. Its cognate antigen is unknown. Other DNA sequences from this sample encode an identical CDR3 as well. These data are taken from a study of beta chain features in type 1 diabetes. The germline V gene encodes CDR1 SGHRS and CDR2 YFSETQ. CDR3 size: 14 residues. V lost 0 bases, J lost 0 bases, and 6 bases lay in between. Isolated RNA was reverse transcribed in full, so expressed TCRB transcripts were sequenced. The repertoire was sequenced with immunoSEQ multiplex PCR; TCRdb's copy has only in-frame clones and lacks some. The sample has about 930,000 clones; 15% to 20% are singletons. Overall study results and limits: Naive, central memory and regulatory TCRB repertoires appeared more similar among patients than healthy donors. Diminished insertions and augmented deletions at VDJ junctions characterized type 1 diabetes patients.

Sequencing was performed on naive CD4+ T cells from blood. This clonotype was obtained from a woman under 30 in good health. V usage is TRBV5-1 and J usage is TRBJ2-5; D gene unclear. The CDR3 DNA reads as TGCGCCAGCAGCTTGGTGGCGGACCAAGAGACCCAGTACTTC. Translated: CASSLVADQETQYF.